The rows below give T cell receptor beta chains drawn from one sample of a study of identical twins. TCRdb ran MiXCR on the 5' RACE reads and lists one entry per CDR3 protein. The sample has some 730,000 distinct CDR3 sequences; about 18% are singletons. These data also formed part of another study, on T cells expressing NK-cell markers.

Sequenced sample: PBMCs. Receptors originate from a woman younger than 30 in good health. Both conserved end residues are part of each CDR3. A D gene is named only where the DNA matches it firmly. Size values are once, few and many counts, or a class for expanded clones, and some rows have none.

-	TRBV24-1	once	TRBJ2-7	TGTGCCACCAGTGACAGTACAGGGCTCGAGCAGTACTTC	CATSDSTGLEQYF
TRBD2	TRBV12-3/TRBV12-4	-	TRBJ2-1	TGTGCCAGCAGCATGACTAGCGGTACCAAGTTCTTC	CASSMTSGTKFF
-	TRBV24-1	-	TRBJ2-3	TGTGCCACCAGTGGTTGGGGTTCCACAGATACGCAGTATTTT	CATSGWGSTDTQYF
TRBD1	TRBV6-1	-	TRBJ2-1	TGTGCCAGCAGCCTTGCGGGACAGGGTTCACCGGGGGAGCAGTTCTTC	CASSLAGQGSPGEQFF
TRBD2	TRBV7-9	-	TRBJ2-3	TGTGCCAGCAGCTCCCGACTAGCGGTTAGCACAGATACGCAGTATTTT	CASSSRLAVSTDTQYF
TRBD1	TRBV12-3/TRBV12-4	-	TRBJ2-2	TGTGCCAGCAGTTTAATTGCGGGGGACAGGGGGCGGTTTTCGAACACCGGGGAGCTGTTTTTT	CASSLIAGDRGRFSNTGELFF
TRBD2	TRBV12-3/TRBV12-4	many	TRBJ2-3	TGTGCCAGCAGCCCCGGGGGTAGCGGGGGAAATACGCAGTATTTT	CASSPGGSGGNTQYF
TRBD2	TRBV20-1	few	TRBJ2-1	TGCAGTGCTAGGGGCCTAGCGGGAGGGTATGAGCAGTTCTTC	CSARGLAGGYEQFF
-	TRBV12-5	-	TRBJ2-3	TGTGCTAGTGGTTTGGTCCTTTTAGGGGGTAGCACAGATACGCAGTATTTT	CASGLVLLGGSTDTQYF
-	TRBV20-1	few	TRBJ1-1	TGCAGTGCTAGAGATTTCCTCCGGGACACTGAAGCTTTCTTT	CSARDFLRDTEAFF
-	TRBV2	-	TRBJ2-1	TGTGCCAGCACCCCCCCGCCTAGCGAATATAACGAGCAGTTCTTC	CASTPPPSEYNEQFF
-	TRBV20-1	few	TRBJ1-2	TGCAGTGTGCCTGAGGATGGCTACACCTTC	CSVPEDGYTF
-	TRBV12-3/TRBV12-4	many	TRBJ1-2	TGTGCCAGCATAGGGACACTGCCTGGCTACACCTTC	CASIGTLPGYTF
TRBD2	TRBV5-1	few	TRBJ2-1	TGCGCCAGCAGAAATACACCGGGACTAGCGGGATGGGCCGTCAATGAGCAGTTCTTC	CASRNTPGLAGWAVNEQFF
TRBD2	TRBV12-3/TRBV12-4	few	TRBJ2-1	TGTGCCAGCGACGTCGCGGGAGGCCACAATGAGCAGTTCTTC	CASDVAGGHNEQFF
-	TRBV12-3/TRBV12-4	few	TRBJ1-1	TGTGCCAGCAGCCCCGGGCCCGGCGGCGCTGAAGCTTTCTTT	CASSPGPGGAEAFF
TRBD1	TRBV29-1	few	TRBJ2-7	TGCAGCGCCGGACAGGGGAGGAACGAGCAGTACTTC	CSAGQGRNEQYF
-	TRBV7-9	few	TRBJ2-1	TGTGCCAGCAGCTTAGGTCGGGTAGGGACGGAGCAGTTCTTC	CASSLGRVGTEQFF
-	TRBV3-1	many	TRBJ2-1	TGTGCCAGCAGCCGGGACTTGTACAATGAGCAGTTCTTC	CASSRDLYNEQFF
-	TRBV6-2/TRBV6-3	-	TRBJ1-6	TGTGCCAGCAGCGGGGCTCTTCGGACACCCCTCCACTTT	CASSGALRTPLHF
TRBD2	TRBV6-1	-	TRBJ2-2	TGTGCCAGCACCCCTGTCGCGGGGGGCATCACCGGGGAGCTGTTTTTT	CASTPVAGGITGELFF
TRBD2	TRBV20-1	few	TRBJ2-4	TGCAGTGCCAAATTAACAGGACTAGCGGGAGCTGGGTTGGCCAAAAACATTCAGTACTTC	CSAKLTGLAGAGLAKNIQYF
-	TRBV12-3/TRBV12-4	-	TRBJ1-1	TGTGCCAGCAGTGAGGGGTATCGGGGAACTGAAGCTTTCTTT	CASSEGYRGTEAFF
-	TRBV20-1	-	TRBJ2-5	TGCAGTGCTAGAGACCCCCGGCGTAGGGGGGAGACCCAGTACTTC	CSARDPRRRGETQYF
-	TRBV7-2	many	TRBJ1-2	TGTGCCAGCAGCTCGGGCCTACAGGGCTTCTATGGCTACACCTTC	CASSSGLQGFYGYTF
-	TRBV12-3/TRBV12-4	few	TRBJ2-1	TGTGCCAGCAGCCATATTTTCTACAATGAGCAGTTCTTC	CASSHIFYNEQFF
TRBD1	TRBV12-5	-	TRBJ1-1	TGTGCTAGTGGCCGGGACAGGGGGATATTTAGGACTGAAGCTTTCTTT	CASGRDRGIFRTEAFF
-	TRBV24-1	few	TRBJ2-1	TGTGCCACCAGTGATTCCCGTAGTGGGGGTCACAATGAGCAGTTCTTC	CATSDSRSGGHNEQFF
TRBD2	TRBV4-2	few	TRBJ2-1	TGTGCCAGCAGCCATTCACTAGCGGGAGGGCCGGATGAGCAGTTCTTC	CASSHSLAGGPDEQFF
TRBD2	TRBV6-1	-	TRBJ2-7	TGTGCCAGCAGTAGACTAGCGGGAGGGGCCCTCGAGCAGTACTTC	CASSRLAGGALEQYF
TRBD1	TRBV6-2/TRBV6-3	few	TRBJ2-3	TGTGCCAGCGCCTTCCTGGGACAGTCAGATACGCAGTATTTT	CASAFLGQSDTQYF
TRBD2	TRBV20-1	few	TRBJ2-7	TGCAGTGCTGGGGTGGGGGGGAGCTCCTACGAGCAGTACTTC	CSAGVGGSSYEQYF
TRBD1	TRBV20-1	few	TRBJ1-6	TGCAGTGCTAGAGTCGACAGGGTTTCACCCCTCCACTTT	CSARVDRVSPLHF
TRBD2	TRBV27	once	TRBJ2-7	TGTGCCAGCAGTCGGCTGGGCGGGAGCTACGAGCAGTACTTC	CASSRLGGSYEQYF
-	TRBV5-1	-	TRBJ2-5	TGCGCCAGCAGCTTGCTGGGCAACGGGGAGACCCAGTACTTC	CASSLLGNGETQYF
-	TRBV7-9	few	TRBJ1-1	TGTGCCAGCAGCCTAGCGGGGGCACCTGACACTGAAGCTTTCTTT	CASSLAGAPDTEAFF